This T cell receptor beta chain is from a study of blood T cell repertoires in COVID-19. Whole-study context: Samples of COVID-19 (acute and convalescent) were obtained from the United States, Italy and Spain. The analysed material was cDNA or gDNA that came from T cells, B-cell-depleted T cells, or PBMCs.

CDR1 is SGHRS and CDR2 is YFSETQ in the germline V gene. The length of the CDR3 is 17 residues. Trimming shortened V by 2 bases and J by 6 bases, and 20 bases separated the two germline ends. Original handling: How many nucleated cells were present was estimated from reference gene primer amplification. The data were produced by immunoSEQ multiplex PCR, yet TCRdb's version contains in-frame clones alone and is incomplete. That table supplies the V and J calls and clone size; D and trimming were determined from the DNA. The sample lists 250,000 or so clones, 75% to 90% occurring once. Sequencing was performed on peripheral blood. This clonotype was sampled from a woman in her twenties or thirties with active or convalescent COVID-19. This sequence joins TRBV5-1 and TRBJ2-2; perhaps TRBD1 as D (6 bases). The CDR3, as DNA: TGCGCCAGCAGCTTTCTTGCTCGACAGGTGTGGTCCGGGGAGCTGTTTTTT. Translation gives CASSFLARQVWSGELFF.